This TCR beta chain was identified during a study of cytomegalovirus exposure and HLA in healthy donors. General study points: The listing of fewer than 200 TCR beta chains classed them as cytomegalovirus-associated. A later examination showed that TCR association rates differed by HLA locus, with DRB1 most and HLA-C fewest. It has been reported that TCR beta sequences accurately predicted the HLA-A and HLA-B alleles of most subjects.

This PCR relied on a set of 60 Vbeta primers and 13 Jbeta primers. Sequencing was performed with immunoSEQ multiplex PCR; in TCRdb, only in-frame clones are kept and a portion is missing. The repertoire holds some 180,000 clones, with 75% to 85% as singletons. In the case of this clone: Its antigen remains unknown.

Germline V gene sequence: CDR1 SGHNT, CDR2 YYREEE (reference sequence). This CDR3 spans 13 amino acids. V lost 0 bases to trimming and J lost 6 bases, with 9 bases between them. The sample taken for sequencing was PBMCs. The clonotype comes from a man younger than 30 in good health and CMV-seronegative. The chain uses TRBV5-4 and TRBJ1-1; D might be TRBD1 (5 bases). CDR3 amino acids: CASSLGRGSEAFF. DNA of the CDR3: TGTGCCAGCAGCTTGGGCCGGGGGTCTGAAGCTTTCTTT.